This T cell receptor (beta chain) was sequenced during a study of CD8+CD57+ T cells in acquired aplastic anemia. About the study: When averaged, DNA from sorted CD4+ and CD8+ cells came to approximately 3.2 ug. General study points: No significant difference in CD8+ Simpson's diversity was found between patients and controls.

Remarks on this clonotype: Its specificity is not known.

There are 14 residues in the CDR3. V lost 3 bases and J 6 bases, leaving 15 bases between the germline ends. From germline, CDR1 is LNHDA and CDR2 SQIVND (reference sequence). All sequencing subjects had displayed CD8+CD57+ cell expansion on flow cytometry. The patients all had a severe acquired aplastic anemia diagnosis. Blood was sampled before the patients had received any therapy. According to the study, genomic DNA was the template for TCR beta VDJ and CDR3 profiling. TCRdb called the reads again in MiXCR, with one record for every CDR3 protein. The sample has around 130,000 distinct CDR3 sequences, over 55% seen once.

The TCR comes from a human donor with aplastic anemia. Sequencing was carried out using sorted CD4+, CD8+, or CD8+CD57+ T cells (not recorded which) from PBMCs. The chain links TRBV19 to TRBJ2-7; weak D call: TRBD1 (6 bases). CDR3 in amino acids: CASSMDSFRGEQYF. CDR3 bases: TGTGCCAGTAGTATGGACTCGTTCAGGGGCGAGCAGTACTTC.